This entry lists 22 T cell receptor beta chains sequenced from one sample in a study of blood T cell repertoires in COVID-19. Here immunoSEQ multiplex PCR was the method, and the copy in TCRdb shows in-frame clones only, minus some. The sample shows about 89,000 clones, 75% to 80% of them seen only once. The material sequenced was peripheral blood. The receptors derive from a man between 70 and 80 years old with COVID-19, enrolled during active disease.

The V and J genes are TRBV6-1 and TRBJ1-6; no reliable D call. This CDR3 has 15 residues. The germline V and J ends were trimmed by 3 bases and 3 bases, with 9 bases remaining between them. Germline values: CDR1 MNHNS, CDR2 SASEGT. Here the CDR3 DNA reads TGTGCCAGCAGTGAGGAGGTGATCTATAATTCACCCCTCCACTTT. Its translation is CASSEEVIYNSPLHF.

About this clone itself: No DNA is shown, since the ends of the CDR3 on it are uncertain; the CDR3 is the one TCRdb lists. The chain combines TRBV12-5 with TRBJ2-3; the tabulated D call, TRBD2, remains unverified against the DNA. Germline loops: CDR1 LGHNT, CDR2 FRNRAP. A total of 14 residues make up the CDR3, ends included. CDR3 sequence: CASGLGTGADTQYF.

This clone was recorded only once. The rearrangement links TRBV29-1 to TRBJ1-1; D not certain. This CDR3 contains 12 residues. The germline V and J ends were trimmed by 5 bases and 3 bases, with 10 bases remaining between them. CDR1 is SQVTM, CDR2 ANQGSEA, per germline. The CDR3 spells CSVIPRDTEAFF. In nucleotides, the CDR3 is TGCAGCGTTATTCCCCGGGACACTGAAGCTTTCTTT.

The chain is built from TRBV3-1 (or the pseudogene TRBV3-2) and TRBJ1-2; TRBD1 matches 8 bases. The CDR3 has 15 amino acids. After removal of 2 bases from V and 6 bases from J, the junction contained 8 bases not matched to a gene. Germline loops: CDR1 LGHDT, CDR2 YNNKEL (reference sequence). CDR3 nucleotide sequence: TGTGCCAGCAGCCAAAGGGGGGCAGGGGGCGATGGCTACACCTTC. It codes for CASSQRGAGGDGYTF.

This chain joins TRBV27 and TRBJ1-2; 8 bases agree with TRBD1. The length of the CDR3 is 15 residues. The V and J ends lost 7 bases and 3 bases, in that order; junction bases with no gene match: 10. Germline CDR1 MNHEY, CDR2 SMNVEV (reference sequence). CDR3 DNA sequence: TGTGCCAGCACCCTGGACAGGGTCAACGACTATGGCTACACCTTC. It is translated as CASTLDRVNDYGYTF.

The chain links TRBV15 to TRBJ2-2, with D possibly TRBD2 on 6 matching bases. The V and J ends lost 5 bases and 2 bases respectively, with 9 bases between them. CDR1 is LNHNV and CDR2 is YYDKDF in the germline V gene (reference sequence). This CDR3 contains 14 residues. This CDR3 is CATSFGTNTGELFF. CDR3 sequence (DNA): TGTGCCACCAGCTTCGGGACTAACACCGGGGAGCTGTTTTTT.

The rearrangement uses TRBV5-8 and TRBJ2-3, with 8 bases matching TRBD2. Per germline, CDR1 SGHTS and CDR2 YDEGEE. The CDR3 loop spans 18 amino acids. V dropped 4 bases and J dropped 4; count of bases not matched to a gene: 17. The CDR3 coding sequence is TGTGCCAGCAGCCCGGGGAGGCTGGGACTAGTCGCCGCAGATACGCAGTATTTT. Amino acids: CASSPGRLGLVAADTQYF.

The chain combines TRBV28 with TRBJ1-3; D is unclear. From germline, CDR1 is MDHEN and CDR2 SYDVKM. The CDR3 runs to 14 residues. Trimming took 3 bases from V and 4 from J, leaving 10 bases between them. CDR3 nucleotides: TGTGCCAGCAGTTTGGCGGCAAGCGGAAACACCATATATTTT. Protein sequence: CASSLAASGNTIYF.

The chain links TRBV7-9 to TRBJ2-1; 11 nucleotides agree with TRBD2. With 8 bases clipped from V and 9 bases from J, the junction kept 12 bases outside the gene matches. This CDR3 comprises 15 residues. The germline V gene has CDR1 SEHNR and CDR2 FQNEAQ (reference sequence). This chain's CDR3 is CASGLAGGPAFEQFF. The DNA of the CDR3 is TGTGCCAGCGGTTTAGCGGGAGGGCCGGCTTTTGAGCAGTTCTTC.

The V gene is TRBV7-2, the J gene TRBJ1-6; D is ambiguous. Germline V gene sequence: CDR1 SGHTA, CDR2 FQGNSA. Trimming left V 3 bases short and J 7 bases short, with 4 bases between. The length of the CDR3 is 12 residues. CDR3 sequence: CASSFQNSPLHF. DNA of the CDR3: TGTGCCAGCAGCTTTCAGAATTCACCCCTCCACTTT.

The chain is built from TRBV10-2 and TRBJ1-2; D gene unclear. Trimming stripped 2 bases from V and 5 bases from J, with 9 bases between. From germline, CDR1 is WSHSY and CDR2 SAAADI. The CDR3 is made up of 13 amino acids. The CDR3 bases are TGCGCCAGCAGTGAGGGAGAAGCTTATGGCTACACCTTC. Translating gives CASSEGEAYGYTF.

This clone was detected only a few times. The chain has TRBV18 and TRBJ1-2, with TRBD1 matching over 9 bases. Germline V gene data show CDR1 as KGHSH and CDR2 as LQKENI. J was trimmed by 8 bases and V by 6 bases; bases with no gene match: 7. CDR3 size: 13 residues. The CDR3: CASSPRTGVGYTF. The DNA for the CDR3 is TGTGCCAGCTCCCCGAGGACAGGGGTAGGCTACACCTTC.

V usage is TRBV18 and J usage is TRBJ1-3; 7 bases are a match to TRBD1. V gave up 2 bases and J gave up 7 bases; unmatched junction bases: 8. CDR1 is KGHSH and CDR2 is LQKENI in the germline V gene. The length of the CDR3 is 15 residues. The CDR3 region has the DNA TGTGCCAGCTCACCATCGGACAGGAGTGGCAACACCATATATTTT. Translated, it gives CASSPSDRSGNTIYF.

J is TRBJ2-2 and V is TRBV21-1; TRBD1, the table's D call, lacks a check against the DNA. TRBV21-1 counts as a pseudogene. There are 17 residues in the CDR3. CDR3 protein: CASSKQFGTGRSGELFF. The CDR3 DNA is TGTGCCAGCAGCAAGCAGTTCGGGACAGGGAGATCCGGGGAGCTGTTTTTT.

This chain uses TRBV19 with TRBJ2-3; 10 positions agree with TRBD2. V gave up 4 bases and J gave up 5 bases; unmatched junction bases: 9. There are 16 residues in the CDR3. CDR1 is LNHDA, CDR2 SQIVND, per germline (reference sequence). In DNA form, the CDR3 reads TGTGCCAGTAGTACCCACAGCGGGGGGGACAAAGATACGCAGTATTTT. It is translated as CASSTHSGGDKDTQYF.

This clone was counted once. V gene TRBV10-1 combines with J gene TRBJ1-1; 7 nucleotides align to TRBD1. There are 14 residues in the CDR3. V dropped 5 bases and J dropped 1; count of bases not matched to a gene: 4. The germline V gene has CDR1 WNHNN and CDR2 SYGVQD (reference sequence). In DNA, the CDR3 is TGCGCCAGCAGTACAGGGGTCGGGAACACTGAAGCTTTCTTT. Its translation is CASSTGVGNTEAFF.

The chain is built from TRBV3-1 (or the pseudogene TRBV3-2) and TRBJ2-5, with 10 positions matching TRBD2. The CDR3 totals 15 residues. Per the germline V gene, CDR1 is LGHDT and CDR2 is YNNKEL (reference sequence). After removal of 8 bases from V and 0 bases from J, the junction contained 6 bases not matched to a gene. The CDR3 here is CASGLLAGDQETQYF. The CDR3 nucleotides are TGTGCCAGCGGCCTCCTAGCGGGGGACCAAGAGACCCAGTACTTC.

V and J are TRBV7-9 and TRBJ2-7; unclear D gene. The CDR3 spans 12 residues. Germline V gives CDR1 SEHNR, CDR2 FQNEAQ (reference sequence). The ends were cut back, 5 bases at V and 6 bases at J, with 11 bases in the middle. This CDR3 reads CASSPSMGEQYF. CDR3 sequence (DNA): TGTGCCAGCAGCCCTAGTATGGGCGAGCAGTACTTC.

V is TRBV25-1 and J is TRBJ1-1, with D possibly being TRBD1 (6 bases). V was cut by 2 bases and J by 6 bases, with 13 bases left in between. The CDR3 extends over 14 amino acids. Germline CDR1 reads MGHDK; CDR2 reads SYGVNS. CDR3 region: CASSERTGTPEAFF. The CDR3 DNA is TGTGCCAGCAGTGAACGGACGGGGACACCTGAAGCTTTCTTT.

In its sample, this clone was seen once. The chain is built from TRBV7-2 and TRBJ1-2; D is unresolved. This CDR3 has 14 amino acids. CDR1 SGHTA and CDR2 FQGNSA come from the germline V gene. Deletions cut 1 base from V and 4 bases from J, with 10 bases between. The CDR3 here is CASSLVGSGYGYTF. CDR3 in DNA: TGTGCCAGCAGCTTAGTCGGGAGCGGCTATGGCTACACCTTC.

This chain connects TRBV27 to TRBJ1-2, with a weak D call TRBD1 (6 bases). The CDR3 spans 16 residues. V lost 5 bases and J 4 bases, leaving 20 bases between the germline ends. Germline V CDR1 and CDR2: MNHEY, SMNVEV (reference sequence). The CDR3 DNA sequence: TGTGCCAGCAGTCCTCGTTGGGCAGGGGTGATCTATGGCTACACCTTC. Translated, it gives CASSPRWAGVIYGYTF.

About this clone itself: Other DNA sequences in the same sample also yield this CDR3. The genes are TRBV10-3 and TRBJ1-1; TRBD1 is a possible D gene (6 bases). This CDR3 is 13 amino acids long. Trimming removed 6 bases at V and 1 base at J, with 9 bases between. Germline assignment: CDR1 ENHRY and CDR2 SYGVKD. As DNA, the CDR3 is TGTGCCATCAGATTACAGGGGAACACTGAAGCTTTCTTT. Translating gives CAIRLQGNTEAFF.